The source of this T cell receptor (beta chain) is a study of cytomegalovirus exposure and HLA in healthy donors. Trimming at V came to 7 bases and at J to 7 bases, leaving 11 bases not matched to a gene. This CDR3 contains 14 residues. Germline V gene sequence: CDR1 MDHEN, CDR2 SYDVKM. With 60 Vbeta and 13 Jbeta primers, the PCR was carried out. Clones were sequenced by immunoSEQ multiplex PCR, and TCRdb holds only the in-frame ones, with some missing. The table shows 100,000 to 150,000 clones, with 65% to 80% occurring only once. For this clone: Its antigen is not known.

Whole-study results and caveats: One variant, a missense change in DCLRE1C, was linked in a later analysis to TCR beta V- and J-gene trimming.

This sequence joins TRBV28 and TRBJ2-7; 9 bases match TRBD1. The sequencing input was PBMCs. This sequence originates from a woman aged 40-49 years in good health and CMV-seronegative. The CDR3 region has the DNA TGTGCCAGCAACTACCGGGACAGGGAGTGGGAGCAGTACTTC. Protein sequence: CASNYRDREWEQYF.